What follows are 19 T cell receptor beta chains derived from one specimen sequenced in a study of cytomegalovirus exposure and HLA in healthy donors (dated by TCRdb to about 2017). The library came from the immunoSEQ multiplex PCR assay. A mixture of 60 forward primers for TCR Vbeta segments and 13 reverse primers for TCR Jbeta segments was used in the multiplex PCR. TCRdb obtained this table from immuneACCESS and retained in-frame rearrangements with V and J assigned. These tables miss some clones; where compared with another copy, unresolved V genes account for less than half of the shortfall, and the remainder is unexplained. The sample table shows 150,000 to 200,000 clones, and roughly 88% are seen once. The ten largest clones represent under 1.5% of the sample. The source material was PBMCs. The receptors come from a girl between 2 and 10 years old in good health and CMV-seropositive.

The chain links TRBV5-1 to TRBJ2-7; 9 bases map to TRBD1. J lost 2 bases, V lost 4 bases, and 1 base had no gene match. The CDR3 spans 13 residues. Germline values: CDR1 SGHRS, CDR2 YFSETQ. The CDR3 DNA sequence: TGCGCCAGCAGCGGACAGGGGACCTACGAGCAGTACTTC. Its translation is CASSGQGTYEQYF.

V usage is TRBV6-4 and J usage is TRBJ2-1; 8 nucleotides align to TRBD2. This CDR3 comprises 16 residues. Germline-derived CDR1 and CDR2 are MRHNA and SNTAGT. V was clipped by 4 bases and J by 0 bases; unmatched bases: 5. The CDR3 protein is CASSVVAGSSYNEQFF. The CDR3 nucleotides read TGTGCCAGCAGTGTTGTAGCGGGAAGCTCCTACAATGAGCAGTTCTTC.

The chain's CDR3 is CASSVDPAREQYF. The CDR3 nucleotides read TGTGCCAGCAGCGTAGACCCCGCGCGCGAGCAGTACTTC. The chain recombines TRBV9 with TRBJ2-7, with unresolved D. This CDR3 contains 13 residues. Germline V CDR1 and CDR2: SGDLS, YYNGEE. V lost 0 bases to trimming and J lost 6 bases, with 10 bases between them.

V is TRBV28 and J is TRBJ2-1; D may be TRBD2 (5 bases). V lost 6 bases and J lost 4, with 13 bases in between. The CDR3 has 14 amino acids. CDR1 and CDR2 (germline): MDHEN, SYDVKM. The chain's CDR3 is CASRTDRGYNEQFF. In nucleotides, the CDR3 is TGTGCCAGCAGGACCGACCGGGGATACAATGAGCAGTTCTTC.

The V call is TRBV25-1, the J call TRBJ1-2; 8 positions agree with TRBD1. The CDR3 runs to 16 residues. Per germline, CDR1 MGHDK and CDR2 SYGVNS. With 3 bases clipped from V and 4 bases from J, the junction kept 10 bases outside the gene matches. The CDR3 DNA follows: TGTGCCAGCAGTGACCTGTTGACAGGGGAGACCTATGGCTACACCTTC. Residues: CASSDLLTGETYGYTF.

This clone was observed once. The chain combines TRBV7-9 with TRBJ1-1, with no clear D. Trimming shortened V by 1 base and J by 6 bases, and 9 bases separated the two germline ends. The germline gives CDR1 SEHNR, CDR2 FQNEAQ (reference sequence). This CDR3 spans 13 amino acids. This CDR3 reads CASSLESGSEAFF. The CDR3 DNA sequence: TGTGCCAGCAGCTTAGAGTCAGGCTCTGAAGCTTTCTTT.

The rearrangement uses TRBV9 and TRBJ2-7, with 9 bases fitting TRBD2. The V and J ends lost 0 bases and 1 base, in that order; junction bases with no gene match: 5. Looked up from germline, CDR1 is SGDLS and CDR2 is YYNGEE. This CDR3 has 16 residues. For the CDR3, the DNA is TGTGCCAGCAGCGTAGGGGGGACTAGCTATTCCTACGAGCAGTACTTC. Residues: CASSVGGTSYSYEQYF.

The chain couples TRBV27 to TRBJ2-5, with TRBD1 as a possible D gene (6 bases). The germline V gene encodes CDR1 MNHEY and CDR2 SMNVEV (reference sequence). The CDR3 totals 15 residues. Trimming removed 5 bases at V and 2 bases at J, with 15 bases between. CDR3 nucleotide sequence: TGTGCCAGCAGTGGTGCGCTCCAGGGGCAAGAGACCCAGTACTTC. Protein: CASSGALQGQETQYF.

V is TRBV4-1 and J is TRBJ2-1; no reliable D call. Trimming pared 6 bases from V and 5 bases from J, leaving 11 bases between. CDR3 length equals 13 residues. Looked up from germline, CDR1 is MGHRA and CDR2 is YSYEKL. Here the CDR3 reads CASRSGPHNEQFF. The CDR3 nucleotides are TGCGCCAGCAGGAGTGGGCCGCACAATGAGCAGTTCTTC.

The chain links TRBV25-1 to TRBJ1-1, with D unresolved. Trimming left V 6 bases short and J 1 base short, with 12 bases between. The CDR3 runs to 14 residues. The V gene's germline CDR1 is MGHDK and CDR2 SYGVNS. In nucleotides, the CDR3 is TGTGCCAGCAGGTGGGAGGGTCGGAACACTGAAGCTTTCTTT. Translating gives CASRWEGRNTEAFF.

This clone has a single count. The V gene is TRBV5-5, the J gene TRBJ2-5, with D tentatively TRBD2 (5 bases). Per the germline V gene, CDR1 is SGHKS and CDR2 is YYEKEE (reference sequence). Trimming shortened V by 1 base and J by 4 bases, and 8 bases separated the two germline ends. The CDR3 consists of 13 residues. The CDR3 DNA sequence: TGTGCCAGCAGCTTGCCTAGCCCAGAGACCCAGTACTTC. Amino acid sequence: CASSLPSPETQYF.

This rearrangement joins TRBV5-4 to TRBJ2-7, with TRBD1 matching over 9 bases. In germline, CDR1 is SGHNT, CDR2 YYREEE (reference sequence). V shed 3 bases and J 5 bases; nucleotides not matched to a gene: 9. CDR3 length equals 15 residues. The CDR3 spells CASSYGPTGGNEQYF. CDR3 coding DNA: TGTGCCAGCAGCTACGGGCCGACAGGGGGTAACGAGCAGTACTTC. The whole variable domain, filled in from reference TRBV5-4 and TRBJ2-7, reads ETGVTQSPTHLIKTRGQQVTLRCSSQSGHNTVSWYQQALGQGPQFIFQYYREEENGRGNFPPRFSGLQFPNYSSELNVNALELDDSALYLCASSYGPTGGNEQYFGPGTRLTVT.

This chain connects TRBV7-9 to TRBJ2-1, with 8 bases lining up with TRBD2. The CDR3 has 16 amino acids. CDR1 SEHNR and CDR2 FQNEAQ come from the germline V gene (reference sequence). V was clipped by 0 bases and J by 4 bases; unmatched bases: 5. Here the CDR3 reads CASSLANGRDYNEQFF. CDR3 sequence (DNA): TGTGCCAGCAGCTTAGCTAACGGGAGGGATTACAATGAGCAGTTCTTC. The full variable domain, completed using reference TRBV7-9 and TRBJ2-1, is DTGVSQNPRHKITKRGQNVTFRCDPISEHNRLYWYRQTLGQGPEFLTYFQNEAQLEKSRLLSDRFSAERPKGSFSTLEIQRTEQGDSAMYLCASSLANGRDYNEQFFGPGTRLTVL.

This chain joins TRBV28 and TRBJ1-3; 11 bases fit TRBD1. Germline assignment: CDR1 MDHEN and CDR2 SYDVKM. The CDR3 spans 17 residues. The junction had 7 bases not matched to a gene; V was cut back by 6 bases and J by 0 bases. This CDR3 reads CASRGQGAIHSGNTIYF. Written as DNA, the CDR3 is TGTGCCAGCAGAGGACAGGGGGCCATCCACTCTGGAAACACCATATATTTT.

This clone was seen only once. The CDR3 nucleotides are TGTGCCAGCAGCCTCGGGACGGAGGGCTCTGGCTACACCTTC. The encoded protein is CASSLGTEGSGYTF. The genes are TRBV11-2 and TRBJ1-2; D is possibly TRBD1 (5 bases). CDR3 length: 14 amino acids. With 5 bases removed from V and 7 bases from J, the gap between germline ends came to 17 bases. CDR1 SGHAT and CDR2 FQNNGV come from the germline V gene.

There are a few counts of this clone. V is TRBV4-1 and J is TRBJ1-5; D gene unclear. CDR1 is MGHRA, CDR2 YSYEKL, per germline. This CDR3 is built from 18 residues. V was trimmed by 4 bases and J by 0 bases, leaving 19 bases between them. The CDR3 DNA reads as TGCGCCAGCAGCCGAGACCTATTAACAGAGACTAGCAATCAGCCCCAGCATTTT. Encoded protein: CASSRDLLTETSNQPQHF.

This chain uses TRBV7-9 with TRBJ2-5; D gene ambiguous. Germline V gene data show CDR1 as SEHNR and CDR2 as FQNEAQ (reference sequence). Trimming removed 0 bases at V and 0 bases at J, with 5 bases between. CDR3 size: 14 residues. As DNA, the CDR3 is TGTGCCAGCAGCTTAGCCCCCTACCAAGAGACCCAGTACTTC. It is translated as CASSLAPYQETQYF.

The chain recombines TRBV28 with TRBJ2-1; 7 bases agree with TRBD1. The V and J ends lost 7 bases and 1 base, in that order; junction bases with no gene match: 4. The CDR3 is 14 residues long. CDR1 and CDR2 from the germline V gene are MDHEN and SYDVKM. CDR3 residues: CASTRDRSYNEQFF. The CDR3 DNA follows: TGTGCCAGCACCAGGGACAGATCCTACAATGAGCAGTTCTTC.

V and J are TRBV30 and TRBJ2-1; D may be TRBD2 (6 bases). Germline V gene lookup returns CDR1 GTSNPN and CDR2 SVGIG (reference sequence). The CDR3 runs 15 residues. V was pared by 0 bases and J by 6 bases, with 15 bases between. The CDR3 reads CAWSVRGLLGNEQFF. The CDR3 nucleotides read TGTGCCTGGAGTGTAAGGGGACTCCTAGGCAATGAGCAGTTCTTC.